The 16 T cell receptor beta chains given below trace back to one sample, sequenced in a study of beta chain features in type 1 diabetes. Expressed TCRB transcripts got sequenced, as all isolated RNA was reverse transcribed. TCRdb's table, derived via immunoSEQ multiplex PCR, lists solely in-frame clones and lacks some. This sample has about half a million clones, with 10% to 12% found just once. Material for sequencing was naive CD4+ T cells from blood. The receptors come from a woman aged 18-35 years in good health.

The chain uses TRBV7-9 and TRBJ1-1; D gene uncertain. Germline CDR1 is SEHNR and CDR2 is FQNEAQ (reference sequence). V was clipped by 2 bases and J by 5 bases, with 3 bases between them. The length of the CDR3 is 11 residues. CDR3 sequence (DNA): TGTGCCAGCAGCTTACTGACTGAAGCTTTCTTT. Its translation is CASSLLTEAFF.

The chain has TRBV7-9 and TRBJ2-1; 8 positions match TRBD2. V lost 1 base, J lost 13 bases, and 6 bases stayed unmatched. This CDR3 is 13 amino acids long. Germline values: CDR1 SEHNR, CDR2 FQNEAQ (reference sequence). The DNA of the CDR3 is TGTGCCAGCAGCTTAGGAAAAGCGGGGGCTCAGTTCTTC. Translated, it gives CASSLGKAGAQFF.

Here the CDR3 DNA reads TGTGCCAGCAGCCCTGGACCAACCAACAATGAGCAGTTCTTC. Translation: CASSPGPTNNEQFF. The J gene is TRBJ2-1, the V gene TRBV7-2; no clear D. The CDR3 contains 14 residues. The V gene's germline CDR1 is SGHTA and CDR2 FQGNSA. Trimming cost V 5 bases and J 5 bases, with 13 bases left between them.

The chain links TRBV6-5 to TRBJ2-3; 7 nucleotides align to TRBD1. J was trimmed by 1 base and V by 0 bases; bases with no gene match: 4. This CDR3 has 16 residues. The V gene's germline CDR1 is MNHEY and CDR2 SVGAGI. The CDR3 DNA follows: TGTGCCAGCAGTTACTCGATGGGACAGCGCACAGATACGCAGTATTTT. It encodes CASSYSMGQRTDTQYF.

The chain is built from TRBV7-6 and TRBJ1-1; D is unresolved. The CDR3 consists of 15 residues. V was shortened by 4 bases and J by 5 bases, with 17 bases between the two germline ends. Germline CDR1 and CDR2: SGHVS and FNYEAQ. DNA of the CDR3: TGTGCCAGCAGCTCCGGGGAGGGAGAGTGGACTGAAGCTTTCTTT. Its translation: CASSSGEGEWTEAFF.

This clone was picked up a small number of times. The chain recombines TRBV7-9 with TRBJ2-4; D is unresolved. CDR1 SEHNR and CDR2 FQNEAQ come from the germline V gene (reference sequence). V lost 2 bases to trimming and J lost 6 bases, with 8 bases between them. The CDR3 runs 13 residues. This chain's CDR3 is CASSLIDRNIQYF. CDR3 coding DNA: TGTGCCAGCAGCTTAATTGATAGAAACATTCAGTACTTC.

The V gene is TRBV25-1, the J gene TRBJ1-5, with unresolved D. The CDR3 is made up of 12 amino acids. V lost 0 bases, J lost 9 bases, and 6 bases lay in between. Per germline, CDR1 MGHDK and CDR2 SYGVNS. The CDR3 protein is CASSEYGSPQHF. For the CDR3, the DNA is TGTGCCAGCAGTGAATACGGTTCGCCCCAGCATTTT.

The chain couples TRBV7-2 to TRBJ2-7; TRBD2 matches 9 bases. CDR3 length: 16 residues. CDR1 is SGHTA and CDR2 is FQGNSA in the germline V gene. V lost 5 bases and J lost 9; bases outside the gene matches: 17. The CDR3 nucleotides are TGTGCCAGCAGCCCCGAGGGGACTAGCTCCGTATTGGCGCAGTACTTC. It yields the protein CASSPEGTSSVLAQYF.

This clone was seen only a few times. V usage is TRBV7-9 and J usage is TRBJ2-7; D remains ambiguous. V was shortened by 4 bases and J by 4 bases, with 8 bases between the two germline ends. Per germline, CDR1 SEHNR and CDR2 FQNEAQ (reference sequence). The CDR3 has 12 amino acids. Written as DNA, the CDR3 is TGTGCCAGCAGCTCGCAGGTTTACGAGCAGTACTTC. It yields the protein CASSSQVYEQYF.

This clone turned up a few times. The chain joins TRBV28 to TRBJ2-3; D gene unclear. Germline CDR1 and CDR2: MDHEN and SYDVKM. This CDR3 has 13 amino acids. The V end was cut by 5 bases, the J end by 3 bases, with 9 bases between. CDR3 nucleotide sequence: TGTGCCAGCAGTCCCCGAGTTACAGATACGCAGTATTTT. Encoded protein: CASSPRVTDTQYF.

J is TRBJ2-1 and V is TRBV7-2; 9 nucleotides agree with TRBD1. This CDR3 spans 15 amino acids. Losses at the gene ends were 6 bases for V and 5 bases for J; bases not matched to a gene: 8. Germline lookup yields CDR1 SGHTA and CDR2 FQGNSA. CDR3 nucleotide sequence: TGTGCCAGCAGGCGAACAGGGGGCGTTGACAATGAGCAGTTCTTC. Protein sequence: CASRRTGGVDNEQFF.

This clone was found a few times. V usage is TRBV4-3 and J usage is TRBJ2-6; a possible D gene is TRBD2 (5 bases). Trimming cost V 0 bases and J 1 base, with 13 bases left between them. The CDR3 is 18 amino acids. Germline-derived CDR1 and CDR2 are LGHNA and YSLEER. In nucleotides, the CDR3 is TGCGCCAGCAGCCAAGATCCCCCCCCGGGGTCTGGGGCCAACGTCCTGACTTTC. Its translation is CASSQDPPPGSGANVLTF.

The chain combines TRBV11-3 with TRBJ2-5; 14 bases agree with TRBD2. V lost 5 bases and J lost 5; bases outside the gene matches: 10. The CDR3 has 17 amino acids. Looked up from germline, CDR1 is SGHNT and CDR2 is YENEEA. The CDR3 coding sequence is TGTGCCAGCAGCAAGACTAGCGGGAGGGCCCGGAGTGAGACCCAGTACTTC. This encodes CASSKTSGRARSETQYF.

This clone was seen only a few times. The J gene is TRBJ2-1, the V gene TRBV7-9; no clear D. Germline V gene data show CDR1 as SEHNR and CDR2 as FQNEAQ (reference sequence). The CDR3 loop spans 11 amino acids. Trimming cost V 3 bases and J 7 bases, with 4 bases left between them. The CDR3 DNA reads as TGTGCCAGCAGCTTTCCTAATGAGCAGTTCTTC. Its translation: CASSFPNEQFF. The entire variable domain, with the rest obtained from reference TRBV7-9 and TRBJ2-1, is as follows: DTGVSQNPRHKITKRGQNVTFRCDPISEHNRLYWYRQTLGQGPEFLTYFQNEAQLEKSRLLSDRFSAERPKGSFSTLEIQRTEQGDSAMYLCASSFPNEQFFGPGTRLTVL.

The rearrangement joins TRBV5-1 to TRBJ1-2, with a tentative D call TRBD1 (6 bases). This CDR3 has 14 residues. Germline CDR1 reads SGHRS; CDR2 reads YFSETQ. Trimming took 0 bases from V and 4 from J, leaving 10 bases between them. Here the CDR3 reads CASSLATGFYGYTF. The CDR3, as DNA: TGCGCCAGCAGCTTGGCGACAGGCTTCTATGGCTACACCTTC.

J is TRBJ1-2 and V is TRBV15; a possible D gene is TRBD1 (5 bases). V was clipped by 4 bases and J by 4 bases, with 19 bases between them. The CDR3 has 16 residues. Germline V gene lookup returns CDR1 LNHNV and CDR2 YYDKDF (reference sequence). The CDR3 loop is CATSIGGTGLSYGYTF. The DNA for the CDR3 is TGTGCCACCAGCATTGGGGGGACGGGATTGTCCTATGGCTACACCTTC.